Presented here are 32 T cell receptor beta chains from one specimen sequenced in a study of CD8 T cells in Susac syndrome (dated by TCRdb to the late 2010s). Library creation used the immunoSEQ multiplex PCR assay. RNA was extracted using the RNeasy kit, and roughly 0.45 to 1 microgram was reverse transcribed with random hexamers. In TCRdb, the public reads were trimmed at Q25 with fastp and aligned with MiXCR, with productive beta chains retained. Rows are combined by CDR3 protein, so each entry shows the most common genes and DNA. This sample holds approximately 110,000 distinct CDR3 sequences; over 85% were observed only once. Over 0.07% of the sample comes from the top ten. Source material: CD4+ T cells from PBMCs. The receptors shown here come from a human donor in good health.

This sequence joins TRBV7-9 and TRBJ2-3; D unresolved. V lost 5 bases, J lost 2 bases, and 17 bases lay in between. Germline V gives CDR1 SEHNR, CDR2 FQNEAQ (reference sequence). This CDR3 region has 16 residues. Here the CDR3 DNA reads TGTGCCAGCAGCCCCCCGGGCGGCGGTTCCACAGATACGCAGTATTTT. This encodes CASSPPGGGSTDTQYF.

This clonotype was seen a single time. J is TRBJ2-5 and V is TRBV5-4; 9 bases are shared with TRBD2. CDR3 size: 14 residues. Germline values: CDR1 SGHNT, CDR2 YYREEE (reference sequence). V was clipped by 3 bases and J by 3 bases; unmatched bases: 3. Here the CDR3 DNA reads TGTGCCAGCAGCTCGACTAGCGGAAAAGAGACCCAGTACTTC. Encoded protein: CASSSTSGKETQYF.

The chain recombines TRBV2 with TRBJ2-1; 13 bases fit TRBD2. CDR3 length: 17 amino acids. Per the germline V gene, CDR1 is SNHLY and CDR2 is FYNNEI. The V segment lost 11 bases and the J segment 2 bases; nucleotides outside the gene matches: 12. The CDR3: CAGFGGLAGEAYNEQFF. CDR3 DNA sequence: TGTGCCGGGTTTGGAGGACTAGCGGGAGAAGCCTACAATGAGCAGTTCTTC.

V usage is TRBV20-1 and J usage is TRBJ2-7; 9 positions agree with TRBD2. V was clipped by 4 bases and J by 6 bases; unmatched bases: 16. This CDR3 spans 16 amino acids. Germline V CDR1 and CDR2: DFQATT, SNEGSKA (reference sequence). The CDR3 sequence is CSATERWREGRSEQYF. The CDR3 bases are TGCAGTGCTACGGAACGCTGGCGGGAGGGCCGGTCCGAGCAGTACTTC.

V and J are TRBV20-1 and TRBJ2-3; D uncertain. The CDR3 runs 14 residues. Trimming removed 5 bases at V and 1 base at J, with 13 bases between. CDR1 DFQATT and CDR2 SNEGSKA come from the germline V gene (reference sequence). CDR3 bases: TGCAGTGCTCGCTCCCCGGTGGGCACAGATACGCAGTATTTT. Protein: CSARSPVGTDTQYF.

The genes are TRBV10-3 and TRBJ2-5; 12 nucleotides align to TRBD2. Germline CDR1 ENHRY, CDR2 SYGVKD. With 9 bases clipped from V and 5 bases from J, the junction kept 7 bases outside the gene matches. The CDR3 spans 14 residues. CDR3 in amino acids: CAMKRTSGEETQYF. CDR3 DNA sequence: TGTGCCATGAAGAGGACTAGCGGGGAGGAGACCCAGTACTTC.

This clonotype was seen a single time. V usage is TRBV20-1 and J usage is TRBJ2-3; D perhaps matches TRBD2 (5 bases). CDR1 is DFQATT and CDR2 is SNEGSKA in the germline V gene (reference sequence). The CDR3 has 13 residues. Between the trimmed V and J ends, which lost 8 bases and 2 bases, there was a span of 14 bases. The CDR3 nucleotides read TGCAGTCCTCAAGCGGCCCACACAGATACGCAGTATTTT. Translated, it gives CSPQAAHTDTQYF.

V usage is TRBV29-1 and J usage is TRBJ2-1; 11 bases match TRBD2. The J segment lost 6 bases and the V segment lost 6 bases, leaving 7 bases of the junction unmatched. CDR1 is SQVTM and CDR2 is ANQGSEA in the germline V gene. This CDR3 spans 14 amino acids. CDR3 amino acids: CSVITSGSLNEQFF. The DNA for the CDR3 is TGCAGCGTCATAACTAGCGGGAGCCTCAATGAGCAGTTCTTC.

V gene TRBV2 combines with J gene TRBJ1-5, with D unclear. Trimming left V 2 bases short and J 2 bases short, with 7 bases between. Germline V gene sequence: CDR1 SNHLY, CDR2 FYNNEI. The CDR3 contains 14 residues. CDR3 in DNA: TGTGCCAGCAGTGAATCGGGTGGCAATCAGCCCCAGCATTTT. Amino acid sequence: CASSESGGNQPQHF.

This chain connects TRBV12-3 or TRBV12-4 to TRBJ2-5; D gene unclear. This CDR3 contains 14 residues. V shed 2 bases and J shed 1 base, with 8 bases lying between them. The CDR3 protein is CASSLSGSQETQYF. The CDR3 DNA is TGTGCCAGCAGTTTATCCGGCTCCCAAGAGACCCAGTACTTC.

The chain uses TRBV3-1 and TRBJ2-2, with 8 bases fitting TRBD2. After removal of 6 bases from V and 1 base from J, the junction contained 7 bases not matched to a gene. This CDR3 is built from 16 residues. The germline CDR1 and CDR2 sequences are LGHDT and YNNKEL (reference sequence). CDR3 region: CASSISGGENTGELFF. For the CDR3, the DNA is TGTGCCAGCAGTATTTCCGGGGGGGAGAACACCGGGGAGCTGTTTTTT.

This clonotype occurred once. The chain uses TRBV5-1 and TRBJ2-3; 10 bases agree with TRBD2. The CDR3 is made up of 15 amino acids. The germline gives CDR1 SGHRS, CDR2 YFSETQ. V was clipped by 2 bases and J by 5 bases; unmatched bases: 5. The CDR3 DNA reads TGCGCCAGCAGCTTCTCCGGGACTAGCGAAGATACGCAGTATTTT. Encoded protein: CASSFSGTSEDTQYF.

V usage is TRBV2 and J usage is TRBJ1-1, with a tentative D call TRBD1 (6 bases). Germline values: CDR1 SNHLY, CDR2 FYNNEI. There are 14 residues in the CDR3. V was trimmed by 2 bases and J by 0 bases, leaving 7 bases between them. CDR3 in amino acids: CASSEQGMNTEAFF. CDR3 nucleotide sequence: TGTGCCAGCAGTGAACAGGGGATGAACACTGAAGCTTTCTTT.

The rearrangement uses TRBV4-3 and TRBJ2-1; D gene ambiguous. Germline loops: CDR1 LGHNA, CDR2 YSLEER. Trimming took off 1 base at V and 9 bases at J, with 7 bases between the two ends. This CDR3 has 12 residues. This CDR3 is CASSQGAAEQFF. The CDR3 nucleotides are TGCGCCAGCAGCCAAGGAGCAGCTGAGCAGTTCTTC.

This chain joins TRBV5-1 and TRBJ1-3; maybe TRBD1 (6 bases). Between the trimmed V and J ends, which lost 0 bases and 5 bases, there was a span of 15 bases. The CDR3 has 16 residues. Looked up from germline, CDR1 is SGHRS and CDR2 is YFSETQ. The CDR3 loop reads CASSLVGGLARNTIYF. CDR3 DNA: TGCGCCAGCAGCTTGGTGGGGGGCCTGGCAAGAAACACCATATATTTT.

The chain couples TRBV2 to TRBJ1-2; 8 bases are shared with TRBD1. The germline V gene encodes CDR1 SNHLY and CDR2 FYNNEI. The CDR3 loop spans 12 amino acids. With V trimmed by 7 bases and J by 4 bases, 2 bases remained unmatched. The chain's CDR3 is CASTGGGYGYTF. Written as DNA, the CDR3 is TGTGCCAGCACAGGGGGCGGCTATGGCTACACCTTC.

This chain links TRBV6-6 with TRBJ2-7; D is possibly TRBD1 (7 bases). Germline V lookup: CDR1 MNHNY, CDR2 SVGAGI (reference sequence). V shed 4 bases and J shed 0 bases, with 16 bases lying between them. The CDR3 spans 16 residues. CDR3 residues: CASSSGGPPISYEQYF. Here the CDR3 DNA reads TGTGCCAGCAGTTCAGGGGGGCCACCTATCTCCTACGAGCAGTACTTC.

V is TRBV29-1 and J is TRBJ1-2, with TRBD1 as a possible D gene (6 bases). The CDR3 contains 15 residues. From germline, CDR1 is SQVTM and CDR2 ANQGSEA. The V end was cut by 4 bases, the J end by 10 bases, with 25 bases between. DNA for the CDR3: TGCAGCGTTGTGGGGGCTGGGCGACAGGATCTGGACTACACCTTC. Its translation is CSVVGAGRQDLDYTF.

The CDR3 DNA follows: TGCGCCAGCAGCTTGGGGCTAGCGGGAGAGAGCGGGGAGCTGTTTTTT. This sequence encodes CASSLGLAGESGELFF. The rearrangement joins TRBV5-1 to TRBJ2-2, with TRBD2 matching 10 bases. Germline assignment: CDR1 SGHRS and CDR2 YFSETQ. The CDR3 is 16 residues long. V trimming: 0 bases; J trimming: 7 bases; junction bases outside the gene matches: 6.

CDR3 bases: TGTGCCAGCAGCGCGCAGGGATACGATGGCTACACCTTC. It specifies CASSAQGYDGYTF. The chain combines TRBV9 with TRBJ1-2, with D perhaps TRBD1 (5 bases). The V and J ends lost 3 bases and 6 bases respectively, with 12 bases between them. The CDR3 extends over 13 amino acids. Germline-derived CDR1 and CDR2 are SGDLS and YYNGEE.

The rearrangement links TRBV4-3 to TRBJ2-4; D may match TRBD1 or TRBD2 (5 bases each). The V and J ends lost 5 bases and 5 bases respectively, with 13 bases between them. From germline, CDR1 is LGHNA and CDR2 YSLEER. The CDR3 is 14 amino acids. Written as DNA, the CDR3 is TGCGCCAGCAGCTCACTCATGGGGGAAAACATTCAGTACTTC. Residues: CASSSLMGENIQYF.

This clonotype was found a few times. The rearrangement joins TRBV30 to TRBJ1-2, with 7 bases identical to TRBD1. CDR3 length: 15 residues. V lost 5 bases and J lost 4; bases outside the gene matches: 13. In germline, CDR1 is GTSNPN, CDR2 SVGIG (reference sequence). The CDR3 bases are TGTGCCTGGGCCCGGGACAGCTCCCCCGGCTATGGCTACACCTTC. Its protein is CAWARDSSPGYGYTF.

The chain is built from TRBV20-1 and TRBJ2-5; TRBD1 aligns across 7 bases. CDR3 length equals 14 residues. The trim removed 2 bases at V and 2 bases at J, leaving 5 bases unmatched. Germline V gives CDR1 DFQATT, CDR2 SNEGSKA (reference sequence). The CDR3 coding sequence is TGCAGTGCTAGACTGACAGGGACACAAGAGACCCAGTACTTC. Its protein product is CSARLTGTQETQYF.

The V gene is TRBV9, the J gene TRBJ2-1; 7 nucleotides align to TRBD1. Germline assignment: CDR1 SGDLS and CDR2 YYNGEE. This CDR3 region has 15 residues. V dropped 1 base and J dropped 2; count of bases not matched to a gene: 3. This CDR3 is CASSVPGTAYNEQFF. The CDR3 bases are TGTGCCAGCAGCGTACCCGGGACAGCCTACAATGAGCAGTTCTTC.

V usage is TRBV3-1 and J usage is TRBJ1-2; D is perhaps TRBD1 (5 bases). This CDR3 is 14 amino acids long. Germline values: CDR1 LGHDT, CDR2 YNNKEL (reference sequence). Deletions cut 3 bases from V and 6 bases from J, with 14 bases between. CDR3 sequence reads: CASSQRDRGDGYTF. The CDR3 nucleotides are TGTGCCAGCAGCCAGCGGGACCGAGGGGATGGCTACACCTTC.

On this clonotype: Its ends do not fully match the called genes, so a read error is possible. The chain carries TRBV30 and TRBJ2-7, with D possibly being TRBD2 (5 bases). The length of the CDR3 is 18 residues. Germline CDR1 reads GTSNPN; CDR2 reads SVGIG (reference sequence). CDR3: CAWSVPPVERRSSYEQYF. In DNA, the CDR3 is TGTGCCTGGAGTGTACCCCCCGTGGAGCGGCGCAGCTCCTACGAGCAGTATTTC.

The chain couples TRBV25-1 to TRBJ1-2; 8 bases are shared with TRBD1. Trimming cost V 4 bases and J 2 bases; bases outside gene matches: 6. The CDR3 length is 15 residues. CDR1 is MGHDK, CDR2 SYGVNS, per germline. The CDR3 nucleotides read TGTGCCAGCAGTGGCTTGGGACAGGCCAACTATGGCTACACCTTC. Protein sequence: CASSGLGQANYGYTF.

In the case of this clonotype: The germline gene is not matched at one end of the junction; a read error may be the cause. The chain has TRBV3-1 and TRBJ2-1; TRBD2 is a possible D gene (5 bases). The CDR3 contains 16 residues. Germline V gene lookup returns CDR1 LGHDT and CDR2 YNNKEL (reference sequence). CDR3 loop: CASSPRTVLAANEHVF. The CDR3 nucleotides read TGTGCCAGCAGCCCCCGAACCGTCCTAGCAGCCAATGAGCATGTCTTC.

This CDR3 reads CAIGRGLETQYF. The CDR3 bases are TGTGCCATCGGCAGGGGGCTAGAGACCCAGTACTTC. This chain links TRBV2 with TRBJ2-5, with 8 bases aligning to TRBD1. This CDR3 is 12 amino acids long. Germline assignment: CDR1 SNHLY and CDR2 FYNNEI. J gave up 4 bases and V 10 bases, and 5 bases lay outside the gene matches.

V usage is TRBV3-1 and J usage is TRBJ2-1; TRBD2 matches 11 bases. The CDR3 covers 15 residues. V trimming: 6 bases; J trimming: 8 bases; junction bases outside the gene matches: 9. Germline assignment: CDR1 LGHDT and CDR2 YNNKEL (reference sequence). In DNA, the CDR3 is TGTGCCAGCAGACTACTAGCGGGAGTGGAAGATGAGCAGTTCTTC. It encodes CASRLLAGVEDEQFF.

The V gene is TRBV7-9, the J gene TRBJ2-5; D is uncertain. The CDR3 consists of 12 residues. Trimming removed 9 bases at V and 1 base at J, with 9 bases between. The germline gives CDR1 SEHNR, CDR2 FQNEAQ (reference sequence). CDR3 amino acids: CASQLFQETQYF. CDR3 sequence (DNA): TGTGCCAGTCAACTGTTCCAAGAGACCCAGTACTTC.

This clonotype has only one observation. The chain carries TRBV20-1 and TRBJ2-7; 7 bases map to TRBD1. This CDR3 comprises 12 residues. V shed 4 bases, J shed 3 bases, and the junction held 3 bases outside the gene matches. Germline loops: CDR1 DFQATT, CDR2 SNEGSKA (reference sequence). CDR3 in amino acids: CSAKGQLYEQYF. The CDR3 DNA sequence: TGCAGTGCTAAGGGACAGCTCTACGAGCAGTACTTC.